These 30 T cell receptor beta chains were sequenced from one sample in a study of post-analysis software for immune sequencing data. The TCR beta cDNA libraries carried unique molecular identifiers. One entry per CDR3 protein, called by TCRdb with MiXCR from the PCR reads. The table lists some 690,000 distinct CDR3 sequences, 59% of them singletons, with roughly 10% in the top ten. No antigens are known for them. Study-wide points: Controls had lower frequencies than patients of a few TRBV segments, which included TRBV5-6, TRBV5-1 and TRBV20-1.

The sequenced sample consisted of blood. The source is a girl aged 2 to 9 with multiple sclerosis.

The V and J genes are TRBV14 and TRBJ2-7; possible D gene TRBD1, 6 bases. The V end was cut by 4 bases, the J end by 7 bases, with 20 bases between. CDR3 size: 15 residues. Germline-derived CDR1 and CDR2 are SGHDN and FVKESK. The CDR3 here is CASSRSGRGFREQYF. Written as DNA, the CDR3 is TGTGCCAGCAGCCGGTCGGGAAGGGGGTTTCGAGAGCAGTACTTC.

This clonotype was seen a few times. The rearrangement links TRBV15 to TRBJ2-5, with 12 bases that match TRBD2. The CDR3 extends over 19 amino acids. Germline CDR1 is LNHNV and CDR2 is YYDKDF (reference sequence). With V trimmed by 0 bases and J by 5 bases, 13 bases remained unmatched. Here the CDR3 reads CATSRDLGGTSGHEETQYF. The CDR3 DNA is TGTGCCACCAGCAGAGATCTGGGGGGGACTAGCGGGCATGAGGAGACCCAGTACTTC.

The J gene is TRBJ2-1, the V gene TRBV4-1, with a possible D match to TRBD1 (5 bases). Germline lookup yields CDR1 MGHRA and CDR2 YSYEKL. Between the trimmed V and J ends, which lost 5 bases and 7 bases, there was a span of 21 bases. The CDR3 sequence is 16 residues long. The CDR3 bases are TGCGCCAGCAGCTTTCTCCCCAGGGTGGGTTTGAATGAGCAGTTCTTC. It translates to CASSFLPRVGLNEQFF.

The chain combines TRBV21-1 with TRBJ1-2. TRBV21-1 is annotated as a pseudogene. The CDR3 sequence is 15 residues long. As DNA, the CDR3 is TGTGCCAGCAGCAAATCAACCAGGGCTAACTATGGCTACACCTTC. It codes for CASSKSTRANYGYTF.

The chain links TRBV24-1 to TRBJ2-5; TRBD2 matches 10 bases. The CDR3 covers 15 residues. The J segment lost 4 bases and the V segment lost 3 bases, leaving 4 bases of the junction unmatched. Germline CDR1 is KGHDR and CDR2 is SFDVKD. CDR3 nucleotide sequence: TGTGCCACCAGTGATCAGCGGGGGGGCTTAGAGACCCAGTACTTC. This sequence encodes CATSDQRGGLETQYF.

This clonotype was counted a few times. This chain connects TRBV5-1 to TRBJ2-7, with 8 nucleotides matching TRBD1. Germline lookup yields CDR1 SGHRS and CDR2 YFSETQ. The CDR3 length is 14 residues. V shed 1 base and J 7 bases; nucleotides not matched to a gene: 7. The CDR3 loop reads CASSLRTGSEEQYF. CDR3 coding DNA: TGCGCCAGCAGCTTGAGGACAGGGTCGGAGGAGCAGTACTTC.

J is TRBJ2-1 and V is TRBV29-1; tentative D call: TRBD2 (7 bases). The CDR3 runs to 18 residues. The V end was cut by 0 bases, the J end by 7 bases, with 25 bases between. Germline V gene lookup returns CDR1 SQVTM and CDR2 ANQGSEA. CDR3 loop: CSVEDPYTPPGGGNEQFF. The CDR3 DNA reads TGCAGCGTTGAAGACCCGTATACCCCTCCGGGGGGCGGGAATGAGCAGTTCTTC.

This chain connects TRBV7-2 to TRBJ1-2; a possible D gene is TRBD1 (6 bases). The CDR3 is made up of 15 amino acids. The germline V and J ends were trimmed by 3 bases and 0 bases, with 11 bases remaining between them. Germline V CDR1 and CDR2: SGHTA, FQGNSA. The CDR3 reads CASSFAGVPNYGYTF. As DNA, the CDR3 is TGTGCCAGCAGCTTCGCAGGGGTCCCTAACTATGGCTACACCTTC.

The chain joins TRBV11-2 to TRBJ2-7; D possibly corresponds to TRBD2 (6 bases). CDR1 and CDR2 from the germline V gene are SGHAT and FQNNGV. This CDR3 spans 13 amino acids. Trimming removed 5 bases from V and 4 bases from J, with 12 bases in between. The CDR3 DNA is TGTGCCAGCAGCCCGGGACTCCAATACGAGCAGTACTTC. Its translation: CASSPGLQYEQYF.

V gene TRBV29-1 combines with J gene TRBJ2-5, with D uncertain. The better agreement between TRBJ2-1 and the DNA end casts doubt on the J call. The length of the CDR3 is 12 residues. CDR1 and CDR2 (germline): SQVTM, ANQGSEA. CDR3: CSVAPFLETQFF. The CDR3 nucleotides are TGCAGCGTTGCGCCCTTCCTAGAGACCCAGTTCTTC.

The chain couples TRBV6-2 or TRBV6-3 to TRBJ1-2, with 7 bases lining up with TRBD1. The V segment lost 7 bases and the J segment 3 bases; nucleotides outside the gene matches: 5. The CDR3 extends over 13 amino acids. Germline lookup yields CDR1 MNHEY and CDR2 SVGEGT. The CDR3 region has the DNA TGTGCCAGCAAATTAACAGGGGACTATGGCTACACCTTC. This translates into CASKLTGDYGYTF.

The genes are TRBV7-3 and TRBJ1-1; 12 nucleotides align to TRBD1. The junction had 6 bases not matched to a gene; V was cut back by 0 bases and J by 10 bases. The CDR3 contains 15 residues. Germline-derived CDR1 and CDR2 are SGHTA and FQGTGA. DNA of the CDR3: TGTGCCAGCAGCTTAACCTCCGGGACAGGGGGCATAGCTTTCTTT. Translation: CASSLTSGTGGIAFF.

The chain is built from TRBV6-4 and TRBJ2-3, with 7 nucleotides matching TRBD2. Trimming removed 4 bases from V and 6 bases from J; junction bases left unmatched: 7. The germline gives CDR1 MRHNA, CDR2 SNTAGT. The length of the CDR3 is 14 residues. The CDR3 DNA sequence: TGTGCCAGCAGTGGCGGCACTAGCGCGGATACGCAGTATTTT. Amino acids: CASSGGTSADTQYF.

This chain links TRBV6-5 with TRBJ2-1; 9 bases are a match to TRBD1. V trimming: 2 bases; J trimming: 10 bases; junction bases outside the gene matches: 12. This CDR3 contains 16 residues. Germline-derived CDR1 and CDR2 are MNHEY and SVGAGI. The CDR3 DNA reads as TGTGCCAGCAGTTACGACAGGGGGACGCCTAGGGCAGAGCAGTTCTTC. It yields the protein CASSYDRGTPRAEQFF.

The chain has TRBV5-5 and TRBJ1-5, with 7 bases aligning to TRBD1. Germline trimming cut 2 bases from V and 9 bases from J; bases unmatched to any gene: 5. CDR1 SGHKS and CDR2 YYEKEE come from the germline V gene (reference sequence). CDR3 length: 13 residues. The CDR3 protein is CASSLQGRGPQHF. DNA of the CDR3: TGTGCCAGCAGCTTACAGGGGCGGGGGCCCCAGCATTTT.

The CDR3 loop reads CARGTEQETQYF. The CDR3 DNA reads as TGTGCCCGAGGGACGGAACAAGAGACCCAGTACTTC. The chain employs TRBV2 and TRBJ2-5; D may correspond to TRBD1 or TRBD2 (5 bases each). This CDR3 is built from 12 residues. V lost 11 bases and J lost 2, with 12 bases in between. Germline CDR1 and CDR2: SNHLY and FYNNEI. The entire variable domain, with the rest obtained from reference TRBV2 and TRBJ2-5, is as follows: EPEVTQTPSHQVTQMGQEVILRCVPISNHLYFYWYRQILGQKVEFLVSFYNNEISEKSEIFDDQFSVERPDGSNFTLKIRSTKLEDSAMYFCARGTEQETQYFGPGTRLLVL.

This chain links TRBV6-5 with TRBJ2-3; D gene unclear. The CDR3 has 16 amino acids. V gave up 2 bases and J gave up 0 bases, with 12 bases separating them. Per the germline V gene, CDR1 is MNHEY and CDR2 is SVGAGI. The DNA for the CDR3 is TGTGCCAGCAGTTACGGGCGGCGAACTAGCACAGATACGCAGTATTTT. It is translated as CASSYGRRTSTDTQYF.

Concerning this clonotype: At one boundary the junction diverges from the germline segment, which might be a read error. The V and J genes are TRBV12-3 or TRBV12-4 and TRBJ2-3; 7 bases agree with TRBD1. The CDR3 sequence is 13 residues long. The CDR3 sequence is CSSGWVGTDTQYF. The CDR3 DNA is TGCTCCTCTGGCTGGGTGGGGACAGATACGCAATATTTT.

The chain joins TRBV7-6 to TRBJ2-6; D is uncertain. CDR1 and CDR2 from the germline V gene are SGHVS and FNYEAQ. V was pared by 1 base and J by 0 bases, with 7 bases between. The CDR3 covers 16 residues. The CDR3 DNA is TGTGCCAGCAGCTTAGAGCCGAGCTCTGGGGCCAACGTCCTGACTTTC. Residues: CASSLEPSSGANVLTF.

V gene TRBV7-2 combines with J gene TRBJ2-1; 8 nucleotides match TRBD2. This CDR3 spans 15 amino acids. The J segment lost 13 bases and the V segment lost 5 bases, leaving 16 bases of the junction unmatched. The V gene's germline CDR1 is SGHTA and CDR2 FQGNSA. The CDR3: CASSPPGGLKETQFF. In DNA form, the CDR3 reads TGTGCCAGCAGCCCGCCGGGGGGGCTGAAAGAGACCCAGTTCTTC.

This chain links TRBV2 with TRBJ2-7; 7 bases map to TRBD1. The CDR3 is made up of 20 amino acids. V lost 0 bases to trimming and J lost 6 bases; unmatched junction nucleotides: 23. Germline V gives CDR1 SNHLY, CDR2 FYNNEI. CDR3 in amino acids: CASSEAAGDSVVRGRVEQYF. CDR3 DNA: TGTGCCAGCAGTGAAGCGGCTGGGGACAGCGTCGTTCGGGGACGAGTCGAGCAGTACTTC.

This chain uses TRBV6-1 with TRBJ1-1, with TRBD1 matching over 7 bases. Germline V CDR1 and CDR2: MNHNS, SASEGT. This CDR3 contains 14 residues. J was trimmed by 0 bases and V by 5 bases; bases with no gene match: 3. In nucleotides, the CDR3 is TGTGCCAGCAGTTGGGACAGCATGAACACTGAAGCTTTCTTT. Translated, it gives CASSWDSMNTEAFF.

In this sample, this clonotype turned up a few times. This rearrangement joins TRBV6-2 or TRBV6-3 to TRBJ2-7; 8 nucleotides match TRBD1. Germline trimming cut 2 bases from V and 5 bases from J; bases unmatched to any gene: 11. The V gene's germline CDR1 is MNHEY and CDR2 SVGEGT. The CDR3 sequence is 16 residues long. The CDR3 sequence is CASSYRLDRVFNEQYF. The CDR3 coding sequence is TGTGCCAGCAGTTACCGATTGGACAGGGTGTTTAACGAGCAGTACTTC.

The rearrangement uses TRBV10-3 and TRBJ1-2; D may be TRBD1 (5 bases). Germline values: CDR1 ENHRY, CDR2 SYGVKD. The CDR3 is made up of 14 amino acids. V lost 1 base and J 7 bases, leaving 13 bases between the germline ends. Here the CDR3 reads CAISELQGEGGYTF. CDR3 coding DNA: TGTGCCATCAGTGAGTTACAAGGGGAAGGTGGCTACACCTTC.

V and J are TRBV5-1 and TRBJ2-7; D is unresolved. The germline V gene encodes CDR1 SGHRS and CDR2 YFSETQ. The CDR3 has 13 residues. V dropped 2 bases and J dropped 2 bases, with 8 bases sitting between them. CDR3 DNA sequence: TGCGCCAGCAGCTTTCACCAGACCTACGAGCAGTACTTC. This sequence encodes CASSFHQTYEQYF.

The chain has TRBV7-8 and TRBJ2-2; no clear D gene. This CDR3 is built from 15 residues. V lost 3 bases to trimming and J lost 0 bases, with 8 bases between them. In germline, CDR1 is SGHVS, CDR2 FQNEAQ. The CDR3 DNA is TGTGCCAGCAGCTTTTTATCTGCGAACACCGGGGAGCTGTTTTTT. This translates into CASSFLSANTGELFF.

The V gene is TRBV7-2, the J gene TRBJ2-3; TRBD2 matches at 12 bases. CDR3 length: 20 residues. From germline, CDR1 is SGHTA and CDR2 FQGNSA. V was pared by 3 bases and J by 7 bases, with 20 bases of the junction left unmatched. The DNA of the CDR3 is TGTGCCAGCAGCTTCGAACCACCTATGATTACTAGCGGGGGGATGTATACGCAGTATTTT. Residues: CASSFEPPMITSGGMYTQYF. Variable domain in full (rest from reference TRBV7-2 and TRBJ2-3): GAGVSQSPSNKVTEKGKDVELRCDPISGHTALYWYRQSLGQGLEFLIYFQGNSAPDKSGLPSDRFSAERTGGSVSTLTIQRTQQEDSAVYLCASSFEPPMITSGGMYTQYFGPGTRLTVL.

This chain joins TRBV27 and TRBJ2-5, with 7 nucleotides matching TRBD1. Germline CDR1 reads MNHEY; CDR2 reads SMNVEV (reference sequence). CDR3 length equals 17 residues. The V segment lost 3 bases and the J segment 5 bases; nucleotides outside the gene matches: 15. CDR3 amino acids: CASSLTGTPTYRETQYF. The DNA of the CDR3 is TGTGCCAGCAGTTTGACAGGGACACCCACCTACAGGGAGACCCAGTACTTC.

This clonotype was found a few times. CDR3 residues: CASSLEGDADYGYTF. For the CDR3, the DNA is TGCGCCAGCAGCTTGGAAGGGGATGCGGACTATGGCTACACCTTC. The chain carries TRBV5-1 and TRBJ1-2; D perhaps matches TRBD1 (5 bases). The V and J ends lost 0 bases and 3 bases respectively, with 12 bases between them. The CDR3 is 15 residues long. The germline V gene has CDR1 SGHRS and CDR2 YFSETQ.

The chain links TRBV7-2 to TRBJ2-4; tentative D call: TRBD2 (6 bases). Trimming took off 4 bases at V and 2 bases at J, with 18 bases between the two ends. The germline V gene encodes CDR1 SGHTA and CDR2 FQGNSA. CDR3 length: 17 amino acids. The CDR3 sequence is CASSYPSSTRTKNIQYF. In DNA form, the CDR3 reads TGTGCCAGCAGCTACCCTTCATCGACTAGGACCAAAAACATTCAGTACTTC.